The 15 T cell receptor beta chains below come from one sample, sequenced in a study of T cell responses to AZD1222 COVID-19 vaccine. Sequenced by immunoSEQ multiplex PCR; TCRdb stores in-frame clones only, minus some. Among 75,000 to 90,000 clones listed, approximately 85% were seen once. The sample was peripheral blood, taken 28 days after the second AZD1222 dose. The origin of the receptors is an adult who received the AZD1222 COVID-19 vaccine.

In its sample, this clone was seen a few times. The chain uses TRBV9 and TRBJ2-1; D might be TRBD1 or TRBD2, each matching 5 bases. Germline lookup yields CDR1 SGDLS and CDR2 YYNGEE. V was shortened by 6 bases and J by 7 bases, with 14 bases between the two germline ends. The CDR3 length is 13 residues. The CDR3 coding sequence is TGTGCCAGCAACCGGGACCCAGGGAATGAGCAGTTCTTC. This sequence encodes CASNRDPGNEQFF.

A few counts support this clone. The chain uses TRBV2 and TRBJ2-7; TRBD1 matches at 9 bases. V lost 6 bases, J lost 6 bases, and 3 bases stayed unmatched. Germline lookup yields CDR1 SNHLY and CDR2 FYNNEI. The CDR3 sequence is 12 residues long. The CDR3 bases are TGTGCCAGCAGGAAGACAGGGGGCGAGCAGTACTTC. It codes for CASRKTGGEQYF.

This chain connects TRBV28 to TRBJ1-2, with 7 bases fitting TRBD1. V shed 5 bases and J 2 bases; nucleotides not matched to a gene: 11. CDR1 and CDR2 from the germline V gene are MDHEN and SYDVKM. The CDR3 is 16 residues long. DNA for the CDR3: TGTGCCAGCAGTCCTAGGATGGGACAGACCAACTATGGCTACACCTTC. Translating it yields CASSPRMGQTNYGYTF.

This clone was seen once. This chain connects TRBV1 to TRBJ1-1; the listed D gene, TRBD1, was not tested against the DNA. TRBV1 corresponds to a pseudogene. The CDR3 consists of 11 residues. CDR3 nucleotide sequence: TGCACCCCCGAGGGGGCCTCGGAAGCTTTCTTT. It codes for CTPEGASEAFF.

This clone has more than one count but fewer than ten. The J gene is TRBJ1-2, the V gene TRBV28; 7 nucleotides line up with TRBD1. The CDR3 is made up of 13 amino acids. Unmatched junction bases numbered 7, after V lost 10 bases and J lost 2 bases. Germline V gives CDR1 MDHEN, CDR2 SYDVKM. The CDR3 here is CAIHRGRNYGYTF. In DNA, the CDR3 is TGTGCCATACACAGGGGAAGGAACTATGGCTACACCTTC.

The J gene is TRBJ1-1, the V gene TRBV4-1, with 7 bases aligning to TRBD1. There are 14 residues in the CDR3. With 4 bases clipped from V and 2 bases from J, the junction kept 4 bases outside the gene matches. Germline V lookup: CDR1 MGHRA, CDR2 YSYEKL. CDR3 DNA sequence: TGCGCCAGCAGCCGCTACAGGGGAAACACTGAAGCTTTCTTT. Protein: CASSRYRGNTEAFF.

This clone was seen more than once but under ten times. The chain is built from TRBV7-2 and TRBJ2-3; D is perhaps TRBD2 (6 bases). The CDR3 has 13 amino acids. Germline CDR1 SGHTA, CDR2 FQGNSA. Trimming removed 7 bases at V and 4 bases at J, with 12 bases between. The CDR3 DNA reads as TGTGCCAGCAAAGGGCAGCGGGCAGATACGCAGTATTTT. This sequence encodes CASKGQRADTQYF.

This chain uses TRBV7-3 with TRBJ2-1, with 12 bases lining up with TRBD2. From germline, CDR1 is SGHTA and CDR2 FQGTGA. This CDR3 comprises 24 residues. V dropped 1 base and J dropped 9; count of bases not matched to a gene: 31. DNA for the CDR3: TGTGCCAGCAGCTTAATATCGACGTGGGGAAGGGCTAGCGGGAGGGCCGTTAGTCCGGGTGAGCAGTTCTTC. Amino acids: CASSLISTWGRASGRAVSPGEQFF.

The rearrangement uses TRBV18 and TRBJ2-7, with no clear D. Trimming shortened V by 1 base and J by 1 base, and 11 bases separated the two germline ends. Germline V gene sequence: CDR1 KGHSH, CDR2 LQKENI. This CDR3 is built from 15 residues. CDR3 DNA: TGTGCCAGCTCACCACGTCTAGGGAATTCCTACGAGCAGTACTTC. This gives the protein CASSPRLGNSYEQYF.

The chain uses TRBV12-3 or TRBV12-4 and TRBJ2-7; TRBD2 aligns across 7 bases. This CDR3 is 12 amino acids long. Trimming at V came to 7 bases and at J to 6 bases, leaving 6 bases not matched to a gene. CDR3 in DNA: TGTGCCAGCACCCAGGGAGGGCGCGAGCAGTACTTC. It is translated as CASTQGGREQYF.

The J gene is TRBJ1-2, the V gene TRBV9; D is undetermined. CDR1 and CDR2 (germline): SGDLS, YYNGEE. V lost 4 bases and J lost 0, with 16 bases in between. The CDR3 is 16 residues long. CDR3 coding DNA: TGTGCCAGCAGCCCGAGTATTAAACCCTCTAACTATGGCTACACCTTC. It codes for CASSPSIKPSNYGYTF.

This clone was seen only once. V gene TRBV15 combines with J gene TRBJ2-3; a weak D match, TRBD1 (5 bases). The CDR3 runs 13 residues. The V gene's germline CDR1 is LNHNV and CDR2 YYDKDF (reference sequence). Trimming removed 6 bases at V and 5 bases at J, with 12 bases between. Here the CDR3 reads CATRGSREDTQYF. In DNA, the CDR3 is TGTGCCACCAGGGGTAGCAGGGAAGATACGCAGTATTTT.

The rearrangement uses TRBV24-1 and TRBJ2-7; D remains ambiguous. The CDR3 runs 8 residues. V was pared by 7 bases and J by 10 bases, with 4 bases between. Per germline, CDR1 KGHDR and CDR2 SFDVKD. CDR3 coding DNA: TGTGCCACCAGGCCTCAGTACTTC. This gives the protein CATRPQYF.

This chain links TRBV5-4 with TRBJ2-1; 9 bases match TRBD2. V lost 5 bases, J lost 7 bases, and 13 bases stayed unmatched. The CDR3 runs to 16 residues. CDR1 SGHNT and CDR2 YYREEE come from the germline V gene (reference sequence). This CDR3 reads CASSYSKRGAMNEQFF. In DNA form, the CDR3 reads TGTGCCAGCAGTTACAGTAAGCGGGGGGCAATGAATGAGCAGTTCTTC.

This clone was counted only a few times. The J gene is TRBJ1-5, the V gene TRBV18, with a possible D match to TRBD1 (5 bases). This CDR3 is built from 15 residues. The germline CDR1 and CDR2 sequences are KGHSH and LQKENI. V lost 5 bases to trimming and J lost 3 bases, with 14 bases between them. The CDR3 loop reads CASSYETEINQPQHF. CDR3 DNA sequence: TGTGCCAGCTCATATGAGACAGAAATCAATCAGCCCCAGCATTTT.